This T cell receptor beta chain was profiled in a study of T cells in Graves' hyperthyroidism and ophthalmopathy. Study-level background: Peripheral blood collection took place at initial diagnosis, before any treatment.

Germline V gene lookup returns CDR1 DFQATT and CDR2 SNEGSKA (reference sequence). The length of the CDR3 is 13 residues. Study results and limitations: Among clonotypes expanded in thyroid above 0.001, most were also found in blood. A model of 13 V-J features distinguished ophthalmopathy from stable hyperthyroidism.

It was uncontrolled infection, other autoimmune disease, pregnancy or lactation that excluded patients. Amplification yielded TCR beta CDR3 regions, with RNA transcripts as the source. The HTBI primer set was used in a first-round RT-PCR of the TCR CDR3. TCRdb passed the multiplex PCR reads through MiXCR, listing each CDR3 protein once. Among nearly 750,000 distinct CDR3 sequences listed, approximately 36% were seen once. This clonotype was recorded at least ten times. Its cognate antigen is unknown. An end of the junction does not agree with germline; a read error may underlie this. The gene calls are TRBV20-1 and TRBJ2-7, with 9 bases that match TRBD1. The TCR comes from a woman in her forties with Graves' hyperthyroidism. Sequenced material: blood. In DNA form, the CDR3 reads TGCAGTGCGAGAGGGACAGGGAGGTACGAGCAGTACTTC. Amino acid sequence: CSARGTGRYEQYF.